The clone carrying this T cell receptor beta chain was counted only a few times. The antigen is unknown. These data originate in a study of CD8 T cells in ankylosing spondylitis. Points from the study as a whole: Reported data indicate significant enrichment of disease-linked clones within matched ankylosing spondylitis synovial fluid. Earlier studies detected some motif variants in reactive arthritis synovial fluid and blood. One TCR beta motif, made up of about 8 highly homologous variants, appeared characteristic of ankylosing spondylitis blood.

For TCR beta, libraries came from quantitative 5'-RACE with molecular barcodes. TCRdb called the 5' RACE reads again in MiXCR, with one record for every CDR3 protein. The profile shows 250,000 to 400,000 distinct CDR3 sequences, roughly 10% of them singletons. The CDR3 sequence is 11 residues long. The V end lost 4 bases, the J end lost 9 bases, and 12 bases lay between the germline ends. The V gene's germline CDR1 is GTSNPN and CDR2 SVGIG (reference sequence). The chain is built from TRBV30 and TRBJ1-2; TRBD1 might be the D (6 bases). Material: blood, either unsorted or a sorted T cell fraction (not recorded which). The origin of this receptor is a female donor with ankylosing spondylitis or in good health (not recorded which). The CDR3 loop is CAWTSGQSYTF. The DNA for the CDR3 is TGTGCCTGGACCTCGGGACAAAGCTACACCTTC. The full variable domain, rest sourced from reference TRBV30 and TRBJ1-2, is SQTIHQWPATLVQPVGSPLSLECTVEGTSNPNLYWYRQAAGRGLQLLFYSVGIGQISSEVPQNLSASRPQDRQFILSSKKLLLSDSGFYLCAWTSGQSYTFGSGTRLTVV.